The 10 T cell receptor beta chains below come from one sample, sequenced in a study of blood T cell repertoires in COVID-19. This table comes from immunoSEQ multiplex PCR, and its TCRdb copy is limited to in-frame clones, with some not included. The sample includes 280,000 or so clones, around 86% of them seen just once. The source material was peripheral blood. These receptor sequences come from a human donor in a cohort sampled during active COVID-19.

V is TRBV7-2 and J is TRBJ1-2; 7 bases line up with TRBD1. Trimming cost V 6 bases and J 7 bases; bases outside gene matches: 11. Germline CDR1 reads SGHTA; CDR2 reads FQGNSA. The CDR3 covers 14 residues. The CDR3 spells CASRFTGAGGGYTF. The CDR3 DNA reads TGTGCCAGCAGGTTTACAGGGGCTGGGGGTGGCTACACCTTC. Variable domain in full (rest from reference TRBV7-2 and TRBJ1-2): GAGVSQSPSNKVTEKGKDVELRCDPISGHTALYWYRQSLGQGLEFLIYFQGNSAPDKSGLPSDRFSAERTGGSVSTLTIQRTQQEDSAVYLCASRFTGAGGGYTFGSGTRLTVV.

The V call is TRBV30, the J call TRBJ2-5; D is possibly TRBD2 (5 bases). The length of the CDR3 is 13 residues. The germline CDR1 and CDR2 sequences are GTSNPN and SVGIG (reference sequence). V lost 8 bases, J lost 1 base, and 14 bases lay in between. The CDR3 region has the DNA TGTGCCATGCGAGCAGGAGGCCAAGAGACCCAGTACTTC. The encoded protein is CAMRAGGQETQYF.

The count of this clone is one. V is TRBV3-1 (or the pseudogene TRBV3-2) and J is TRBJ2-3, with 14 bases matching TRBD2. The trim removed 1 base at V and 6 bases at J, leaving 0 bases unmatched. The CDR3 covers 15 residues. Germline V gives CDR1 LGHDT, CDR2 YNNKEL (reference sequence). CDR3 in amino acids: CASSQGTSGRDTQYF. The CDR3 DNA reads TGTGCCAGCAGCCAAGGGACTAGCGGGAGGGATACGCAGTATTTT.

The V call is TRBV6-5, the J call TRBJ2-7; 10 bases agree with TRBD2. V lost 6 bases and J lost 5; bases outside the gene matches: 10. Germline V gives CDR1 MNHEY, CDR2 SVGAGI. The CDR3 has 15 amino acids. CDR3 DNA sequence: TGTGCCAGCAGGAATCTCCTAGCGGGAGACCACGAGCAGTACTTC. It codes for CASRNLLAGDHEQYF.

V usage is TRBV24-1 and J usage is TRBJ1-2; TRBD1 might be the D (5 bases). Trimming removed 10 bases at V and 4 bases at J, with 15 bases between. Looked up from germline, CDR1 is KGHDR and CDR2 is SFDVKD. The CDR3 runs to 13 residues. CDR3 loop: CATSDTPTYGYTF. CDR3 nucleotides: TGTGCCACGTCGGACACTCCCACCTATGGCTACACCTTC.

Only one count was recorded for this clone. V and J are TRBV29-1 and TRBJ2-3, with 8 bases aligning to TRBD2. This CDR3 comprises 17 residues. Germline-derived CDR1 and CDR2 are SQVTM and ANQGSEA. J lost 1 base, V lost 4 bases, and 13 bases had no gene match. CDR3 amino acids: CSVALVGTGRGTDTQYF. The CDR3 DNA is TGCAGCGTTGCCCTCGTGGGAACCGGGAGGGGCACAGATACGCAGTATTTT.

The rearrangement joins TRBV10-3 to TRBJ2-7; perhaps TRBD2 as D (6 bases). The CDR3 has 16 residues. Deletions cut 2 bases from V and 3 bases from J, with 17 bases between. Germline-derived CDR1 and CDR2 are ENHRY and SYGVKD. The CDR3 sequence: CAISEGGRINNYEQYF. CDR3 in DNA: TGTGCCATCAGTGAGGGGGGGAGAATCAATAACTACGAGCAGTACTTC.

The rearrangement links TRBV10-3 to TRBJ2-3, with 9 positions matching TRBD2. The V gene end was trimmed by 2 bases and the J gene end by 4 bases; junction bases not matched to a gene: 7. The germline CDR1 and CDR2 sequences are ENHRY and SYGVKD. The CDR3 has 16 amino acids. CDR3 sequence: CAISESPGTSSDTQYF. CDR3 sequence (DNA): TGTGCCATCAGTGAGAGCCCCGGGACTAGCTCAGATACGCAGTATTTT.

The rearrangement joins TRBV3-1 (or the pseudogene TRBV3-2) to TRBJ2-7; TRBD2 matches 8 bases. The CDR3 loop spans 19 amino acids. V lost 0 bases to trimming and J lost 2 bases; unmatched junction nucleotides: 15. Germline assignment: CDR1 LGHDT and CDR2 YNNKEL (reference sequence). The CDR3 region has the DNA TGTGCCAGCAGCCAAGATCCTTTCTACGGGAGGGTCAGAACCTACGAGCAGTACTTC. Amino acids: CASSQDPFYGRVRTYEQYF.

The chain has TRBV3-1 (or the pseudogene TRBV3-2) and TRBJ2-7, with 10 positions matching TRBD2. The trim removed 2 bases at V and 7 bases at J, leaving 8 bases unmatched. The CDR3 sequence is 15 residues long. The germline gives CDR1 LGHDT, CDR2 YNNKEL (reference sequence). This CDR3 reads CASSQKAGGPGEQYF. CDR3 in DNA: TGTGCCAGCAGCCAAAAAGCGGGAGGGCCGGGAGAGCAGTACTTC.